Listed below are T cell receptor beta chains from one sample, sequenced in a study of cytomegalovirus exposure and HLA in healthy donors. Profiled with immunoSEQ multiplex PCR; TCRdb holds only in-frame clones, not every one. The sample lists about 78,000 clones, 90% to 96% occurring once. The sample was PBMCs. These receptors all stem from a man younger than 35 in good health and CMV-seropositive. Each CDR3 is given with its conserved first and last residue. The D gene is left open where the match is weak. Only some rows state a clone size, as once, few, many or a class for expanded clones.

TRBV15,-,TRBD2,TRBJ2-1,CATGTSGDGNEQFF,TGTGCCACCGGGACTAGCGGGGACGGTAATGAGCAGTTCTTC
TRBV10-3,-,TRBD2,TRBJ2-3,CAISESTSGRAFTDTQYF,TGTGCCATCAGTGAGTCGACTAGCGGGAGGGCTTTCACAGATACGCAGTATTTT
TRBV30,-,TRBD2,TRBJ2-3,CAWSGPSSGALDTQYF,TGTGCCTGGAGTGGGCCGTCTAGCGGGGCCCTCGATACGCAGTATTTT
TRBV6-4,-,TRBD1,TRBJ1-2,CASSSTGGHGYTF,TGTGCCAGCAGTAGTACAGGGGGACATGGCTACACCTTC
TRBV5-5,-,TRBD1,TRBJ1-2,CASSWGTGMNGYTF,TGTGCCAGCAGCTGGGGGACAGGGATGAATGGCTACACCTTC
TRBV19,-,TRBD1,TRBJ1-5,CASSASGTGGSQPQHF,TGTGCCAGTAGTGCCTCCGGGACAGGGGGCTCTCAGCCCCAGCATTTT
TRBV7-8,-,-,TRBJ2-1,CASSLDQGGVRGEQFF,TGTGCCAGCAGCTTAGATCAGGGCGGGGTAAGGGGTGAGCAGTTCTTC
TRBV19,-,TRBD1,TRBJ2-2,CATRQGEGSGNTGELFF,TGTGCCACACGACAGGGGGAGGGGTCGGGGAACACCGGGGAGCTGTTTTTT
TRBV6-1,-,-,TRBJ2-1,CASSEESSSYNEQFF,TGTGCCAGCAGTGAAGAGAGTAGCTCCTACAATGAGCAGTTCTTC
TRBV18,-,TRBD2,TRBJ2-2,CASEVAGAGELFF,TGTGCCAGCGAAGTAGCGGGTGCCGGGGAGCTGTTTTTT
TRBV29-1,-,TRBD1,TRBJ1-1,CSVRDRDTEAFF,TGCAGCGTCCGGGACAGGGACACTGAAGCTTTCTTT
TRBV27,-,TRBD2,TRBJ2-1,CASIPFGGRRSEQFF,TGTGCCAGCATCCCCTTCGGGGGGAGGCGTTCTGAGCAGTTCTTC
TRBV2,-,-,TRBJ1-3,CASSDARGQNTIYF,TGTGCCAGCAGTGATGCCCGCGGCCAAAACACCATATATTTT
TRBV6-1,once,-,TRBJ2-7,CASSEYGRDEQYF,TGTGCCAGCAGTGAATACGGGAGAGACGAGCAGTACTTC
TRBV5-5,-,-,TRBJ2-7,CASSFSRDSYEQYF,TGTGCCAGCAGCTTCTCGCGGGACTCCTACGAGCAGTACTTC
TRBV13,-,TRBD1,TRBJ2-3,CASSSTGGTDTQYF,TGTGCCAGCAGCTCAACAGGGGGCACAGATACGCAGTATTTT
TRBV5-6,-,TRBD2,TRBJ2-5,CASSLGLAGLQETQYF,TGTGCCAGCAGCTTGGGCCTAGCGGGGCTTCAAGAGACCCAGTACTTC
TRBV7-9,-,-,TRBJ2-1,CASSPIYEQFF,TGTGCCAGCAGCCCCATTTATGAGCAGTTCTTC